These T cell receptor beta chains were read from a single sample in a study of monozygotic twins with inflammatory bowel disease. For each CDR3 protein, TCRdb gives one entry from its re-call of the 5' RACE reads, without DNA. The sample is made up of about 450,000 distinct CDR3 sequences, and the top ten hold about 2.2% of it. Specimen: blood. The receptors here all came from a human donor with ulcerative colitis or Crohn's disease, or a healthy co-twin of an affected twin (not recorded which). CDR3s include the opening cysteine and the closing phenylalanine or tryptophan.

j_gene,v_gene,CDR3aa
TRBJ1-5,TRBV29-1,CSVREGGDQPQHF
TRBJ2-7,TRBV5-1,CASSLGDSLYEQYF
TRBJ2-1,TRBV5-1,CASSPPGTSGMNEQFF
TRBJ1-5,TRBV5-5,CASSLGGGFNQPQHF
TRBJ2-7,TRBV5-3,CARSLDRVLNEQYF
TRBJ2-3,TRBV7-2,CASTPGASGDTQYF
TRBJ2-7,TRBV7-9,CASSLEMGRQYF
TRBJ2-3,TRBV14,CASSQGASGSSDTQYF
TRBJ2-1,TRBV30,CAWRKAGVRLGQFF
TRBJ2-2,TRBV7-8,CASSLVEFANTGELFF
TRBJ2-2,TRBV6-1,CASRTLAGEDTGELFF
TRBJ2-2,TRBV7-6,CASSFAGGHTGELFF
TRBJ1-2,TRBV12-3/TRBV12-4,CASSLDGTAYGYTF
TRBJ2-2,TRBV5-4,CASSFDRVGTGELFF
TRBJ1-1,TRBV6-1,CASSLYAGSSNTEAFF
TRBJ2-5,TRBV5-4,CASSLGTSGTWETQYF
TRBJ2-7,TRBV27,CASSDEKLYAEQYF
TRBJ2-7,TRBV15,CATSISPETLSYEQYF
TRBJ2-6,TRBV20-1,CSARHWQTYGANVLTF
TRBJ2-5,TRBV20-1,CSAIPRQETQYF
TRBJ2-5,TRBV6-2/TRBV6-3,CASSYLDREGTQYF
TRBJ1-5,TRBV5-1,CASSLDGNSNQPQHF
TRBJ2-7,TRBV20-1,CSASQGKAYEQYF
TRBJ2-1,TRBV5-6,CASSLGGHVNEQFF
TRBJ2-5,TRBV5-1,CASSFTSPTVQETQYF
TRBJ2-1,TRBV6-2/TRBV6-3,CASNLAANEQFF
TRBJ1-5,TRBV16,CASSQIGLNQPQHF
TRBJ2-2,TRBV24-1,CATSNARVGTGELSF
TRBJ2-7,TRBV5-5,CASSSWTNSYEQYF
TRBJ1-2,TRBV12-3/TRBV12-4,CASSGRTGGADGYTF
TRBJ1-6,TRBV5-4,CASRSTASSYNSPLHF
TRBJ2-7,TRBV20-1,CSARVPTVLEQYF
TRBJ1-2,TRBV6-1,CASSELGGTTNYGYTF
TRBJ2-7,TRBV12-3/TRBV12-4,CASCTLGLAAYEQYF
TRBJ2-1,TRBV20-1,CSALPWGYNEQFF
TRBJ1-5,TRBV6-2/TRBV6-3,CASFPGQGFNQPQHF